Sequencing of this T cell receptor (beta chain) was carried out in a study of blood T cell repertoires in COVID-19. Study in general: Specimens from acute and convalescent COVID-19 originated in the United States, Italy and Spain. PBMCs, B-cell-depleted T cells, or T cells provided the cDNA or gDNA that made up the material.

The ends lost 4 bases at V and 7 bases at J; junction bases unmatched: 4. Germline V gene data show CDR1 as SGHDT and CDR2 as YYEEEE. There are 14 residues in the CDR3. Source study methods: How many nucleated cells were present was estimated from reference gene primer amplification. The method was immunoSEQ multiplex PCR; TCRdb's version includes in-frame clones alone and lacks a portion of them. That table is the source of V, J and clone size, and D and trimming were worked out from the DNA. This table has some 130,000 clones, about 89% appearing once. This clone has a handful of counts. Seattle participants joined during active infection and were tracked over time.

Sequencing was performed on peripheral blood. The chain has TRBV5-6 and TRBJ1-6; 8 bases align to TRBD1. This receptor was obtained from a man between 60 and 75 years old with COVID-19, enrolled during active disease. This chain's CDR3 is CASSLGQGNSPLHF. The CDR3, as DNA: TGTGCCAGCAGCCTAGGACAGGGAAATTCACCCCTCCACTTT.